This T cell receptor beta chain was sequenced for a study of tumor-infiltrating lymphocytes in localized non-small cell lung cancer. Study summary: Some samples were collected after neoadjuvant chemotherapy; smokers, never-smokers and several histologies were included.

Points on this clone: Antigen specificity is unknown.

V shed 7 bases and J 2 bases; nucleotides not matched to a gene: 16. The CDR3 loop spans 19 amino acids. CDR1 and CDR2 from the germline V gene are LNHDA and SQIVND (reference sequence). Libraries were prepared by immunoSEQ multiplex PCR; TCRdb keeps only in-frame clonotypes and omits some of them. The data show about 14,000 clones, around 82% seen once. The study's findings and limits: TCRbeta sequencing showed higher T cell infiltration in tumors than uninvolved lung. Technical variation could not be separated from intratumor heterogeneity here.

This sequence joins TRBV19 and TRBJ2-1, with TRBD2 matching over 11 bases. This receptor was taken from a human donor with non-small cell lung cancer. The sequenced sample consisted of lung tumor tissue. This chain's CDR3 is CASMPTSGAPGGTYNEQFF. DNA of the CDR3: TGTGCCAGTATGCCGACTAGCGGGGCGCCGGGCGGTACCTACAATGAGCAGTTCTTC.